These T cell receptor beta chains were read from a single sample in a study of Graves' ophthalmopathy and Graves' hyperthyroidism. TCRdb reprocessed the multiplex PCR reads with MiXCR, giving one entry per CDR3 protein. The data show some 160,000 distinct CDR3 sequences, approximately 40% seen once. Source material: peripheral blood. The receptors derive from a man aged 30 to 39 with Graves' ophthalmopathy. Each CDR3 is given with its conserved first and last residue. D genes are given only for firm matches. Only part of the rows carry a size: once, few, many, or a class if the clone is expanded.

CATSRTTGTGTSEQYF	TGTGCCACCAGCAGAACTACCGGGACAGGGACGTCAGAGCAGTACTTC	TRBJ2-7	TRBD1	TRBV15	NA
CASSLTGTASETQYF	TGTGCCAGCAGCTTAACCGGGACAGCCTCGGAGACCCAGTACTTC	TRBJ2-5	TRBD1	TRBV7-3	many
CASSFYVQGTETQYF	TGTGCCAGCAGCTTTTATGTCCAGGGAACAGAGACCCAGTACTTC	TRBJ2-5	NA	TRBV7-9	many
CASSLQIMNTEAFF	TGCGCCAGCAGCTTGCAGATAATGAACACTGAAGCTTTCTTT	TRBJ1-1	NA	TRBV5-1	many
CASSYDSFTYEQYF	TGTGCCAGCAGTTACGACAGTTTCACCTACGAGCAGTACTTC	TRBJ2-7	NA	TRBV6-5	many
CASGQVVGNEQYF	TGTGCCAGCGGACAGGTGGTGGGAAACGAGCAGTACTTC	TRBJ2-7	TRBD1	TRBV11-2	NA
CASSRGQGWELFF	TGTGCCAGCAGCCGCGGACAGGGGTGGGAGCTGTTTTTT	TRBJ2-2	TRBD1	TRBV28	NA
CASRAWTGVGSPYEQYF	TGTGCCAGCAGGGCCTGGACAGGGGTGGGCAGCCCCTACGAGCAGTACTTC	TRBJ2-7	TRBD1	TRBV27	many
CASSPHRGRRQETQYF	TGTGCCAGCAGCCCTCACAGGGGCCGGCGGCAAGAGACCCAGTACTTC	TRBJ2-5	TRBD1	TRBV12-3/TRBV12-4	NA
CASSQDSTGRNTEAFF	TGCGCCAGCAGCCAAGATTCGACGGGCCGGAACACTGAAGCTTTCTTT	TRBJ1-1	NA	TRBV4-1	many
CANRFNGTGYEQYF	TGTGCCAACCGATTTAACGGGACAGGCTACGAGCAGTACTTC	TRBJ2-7	TRBD1	TRBV28	NA
CATSRPTDPEGTEAFF	TGTGCCACCAGCAGACCAACTGACCCTGAAGGCACTGAAGCTTTCTTT	TRBJ1-1	NA	TRBV15	NA
CSAREVGRVEQYF	TGCAGTGCTAGAGAGGTAGGGCGGGTGGAGCAGTACTTC	TRBJ2-7	NA	TRBV20-1	NA
CASSLPQGAGYGYTF	TGTGCCAGCAGTTTACCCCAGGGGGCGGGCTATGGCTACACCTTC	TRBJ1-2	TRBD1	TRBV28	NA
CASDGGTEAFF	TGTGCCAGCGACGGTGGCACTGAAGCTTTCTTT	TRBJ1-1	NA	TRBV6-4	few
CASSLSPGQGLSGANVLTF	TGTGCCAGCAGTTTATCCCCGGGACAGGGTTTGTCTGGGGCCAACGTCCTGACTTTC	TRBJ2-6	TRBD1	TRBV27	NA
CASSAGEGGSYEQYF	TGTGCCAGCTCGGCGGGTGAGGGGGGTTCCTACGAGCAGTACTTC	TRBJ2-7	NA	TRBV18	many
CASSSLSTEAFF	TGTGCCAGCAGTTCCCTGAGCACTGAAGCTTTCTTT	TRBJ1-1	NA	TRBV6-6	many
CASSPSANQPQHF	TGTGCCAGCAGCCCGTCGGCCAATCAGCCCCAGCATTTT	TRBJ1-5	NA	TRBV7-2	many
CAWSVVSGFSSYEQYF	TGTGCCTGGAGTGTTGTGAGTGGGTTCAGCTCCTACGAGCAGTACTTC	TRBJ2-7	NA	TRBV30	many
CASSLGLLSSYEQYF	TGTGCCAGCAGCTTGGGACTGCTGAGCTCCTACGAGCAGTACTTC	TRBJ2-7	NA	TRBV11-2	NA
CASSARAEGNTEAFF	TGTGCCAGCAGCGCCAGGGCGGAGGGGAACACTGAAGCTTTCTTT	TRBJ1-1	NA	TRBV6-2/TRBV6-3	many
CASNQMGTGGGQPQHF	TGTGCCAGTAACCAAATGGGGACAGGGGGCGGACAGCCCCAGCATTTT	TRBJ1-5	TRBD1	TRBV19	many
CASSGRGRTGELFF	TGTGCCAGCAGCGGGAGGGGACGCACCGGGGAGCTGTTTTTT	TRBJ2-2	TRBD2	TRBV7-8	NA
CASSQGWSEDYEQYF	TGCGCCAGCAGCCAAGGGTGGAGCGAGGACTACGAGCAGTACTTC	TRBJ2-7	NA	TRBV4-1	NA
CASSSRLGRETQYF	TGTGCCAGCAGTTCCAGACTAGGGAGGGAGACCCAGTACTTC	TRBJ2-5	NA	TRBV12-3/TRBV12-4	many
CATMTGETQYF	TGTGCCACCATGACCGGGGAGACCCAGTACTTC	TRBJ2-5	NA	TRBV24-1	NA
CASRVTGPNQPQHF	TGTGCCAGCAGGGTGACAGGGCCAAATCAGCCCCAGCATTTT	TRBJ1-5	TRBD1	TRBV6-1	once
CASSLTEFSNQPQHF	TGTGCCAGCTCACTGACAGAATTTAGCAATCAGCCCCAGCATTTT	TRBJ1-5	NA	TRBV18	many
CASRDGTGLGSPLHF	TGTGCCAGCAGGGACGGGACAGGGTTGGGGTCACCCCTCCACTTT	TRBJ1-6	TRBD1	TRBV6-1	few
CASSPPYSGSRSQYEQYF	TGTGCCAGCTCACCACCGTACAGCGGGAGTCGTTCGCAGTACGAGCAGTACTTC	TRBJ2-7	TRBD2	TRBV18	many
CASSFAGSGGELFF	TGTGCCAGCAGTTTTGCGGGGTCGGGCGGGGAGCTGTTTTTT	TRBJ2-2	NA	TRBV12-3/TRBV12-4	NA
CASSLRGRVTGELFF	TGTGCCAGCAGTTTGAGGGGGCGCGTCACCGGGGAGCTGTTTTTT	TRBJ2-2	TRBD1	TRBV28	many
CASSLAGSSNQPQHF	TGCGCCAGCAGCTTGGCCGGGAGTTCCAATCAGCCCCAGCATTTT	TRBJ1-5	NA	TRBV5-1	NA
CAWSQETYGYTF	TGTGCCTGGAGTCAGGAAACCTATGGCTACACCTTC	TRBJ1-2	NA	TRBV30	NA
CSVEKGNRGSSYEQYF	TGCAGCGTTGAAAAAGGTAACAGGGGGTCGTCCTACGAGCAGTACTTC	TRBJ2-7	TRBD1	TRBV29-1	many
CASSPATGLETQYF	TGTGCCAGCAGCCCGGCAACAGGGTTGGAGACCCAGTACTTC	TRBJ2-5	NA	TRBV7-2	few
CAWSRDNSNQPQHF	TGTGCCTGGAGCCGGGACAATAGCAATCAGCCCCAGCATTTT	TRBJ1-5	NA	TRBV30	many
CSASRGHPNTEAFF	TGCAGTGCTAGTCGTGGACACCCGAACACTGAAGCTTTCTTT	TRBJ1-1	NA	TRBV20-1	NA
CASSDGTGWYGYTF	TGTGCCAGCAGTGATGGGACAGGATGGTATGGCTACACCTTC	TRBJ1-2	TRBD1	TRBV6-2/TRBV6-3	many
CASSARILRLSRETQYF	TGTGCCAGCAGCGCCCGCATCCTCCGACTAAGCAGGGAGACCCAGTACTTC	TRBJ2-5	NA	TRBV12-3/TRBV12-4	once
CASSPQAGTVNTEAFF	TGTGCCAGCAGCCCTCAAGCCGGGACGGTGAACACTGAAGCTTTCTTT	TRBJ1-1	NA	TRBV6-1	few
CASSSEYSNQPQHF	TGTGCCAGCAGCTCTGAATATAGCAATCAGCCCCAGCATTTT	TRBJ1-5	NA	TRBV7-2	many
CASSQGQSWETQYF	TGTGCCAGCAGCCAAGGACAGTCATGGGAGACCCAGTACTTC	TRBJ2-5	NA	TRBV6-2/TRBV6-3	few
CASSPGTGYGEQYF	TGTGCCAGCAGTCCCGGGACAGGGTATGGCGAGCAGTACTTC	TRBJ2-7	TRBD1	TRBV27	many
CASRMTSRAVNQPQHF	TGTGCCAGCAGGATGACCAGCCGGGCCGTCAATCAGCCCCAGCATTTT	TRBJ1-5	NA	TRBV27	many
CASSPNKAGTQYF	TGTGCCAGCAGCCCGAATAAGGCGGGGACCCAGTACTTC	TRBJ2-5	NA	TRBV7-2	NA
CASSPQGYEQYF	TGTGCCAGCAGTCCACAAGGATACGAGCAGTACTTC	TRBJ2-7	NA	TRBV6-2/TRBV6-3	many
CASSDPGQGQETQYF	TGTGCCAGCAGTGACCCGGGACAGGGCCAAGAGACCCAGTACTTC	TRBJ2-5	TRBD1	TRBV6-1	NA
CAIQTSGINIQYF	TGTGCCATCCAGACTAGCGGTATTAACATTCAGTACTTC	TRBJ2-4	TRBD2	TRBV6-5	many
CASSALDRGLGYTF	TGTGCCAGTAGCGCTCTGGACAGGGGATTAGGCTACACCTTC	TRBJ1-2	TRBD1	TRBV19	many
CASSFGDRVETQYF	TGTGCCAGCAGTTTTGGGGACAGGGTGGAGACCCAGTACTTC	TRBJ2-5	TRBD1	TRBV28	NA
CASKAALHSGNTIYF	TGTGCCAGTAAGGCGGCTCTTCATTCTGGAAACACCATATATTTT	TRBJ1-3	NA	TRBV19	NA
CAWSVGFGFSYEQYF	TGTGCCTGGAGTGTCGGTTTCGGGTTTAGCTACGAGCAGTACTTC	TRBJ2-7	NA	TRBV30	many
CASSLASRGIYEQYF	TGTGCCAGCAGCTTAGCGAGCAGGGGGATATACGAGCAGTACTTC	TRBJ2-7	TRBD1	TRBV7-2	once